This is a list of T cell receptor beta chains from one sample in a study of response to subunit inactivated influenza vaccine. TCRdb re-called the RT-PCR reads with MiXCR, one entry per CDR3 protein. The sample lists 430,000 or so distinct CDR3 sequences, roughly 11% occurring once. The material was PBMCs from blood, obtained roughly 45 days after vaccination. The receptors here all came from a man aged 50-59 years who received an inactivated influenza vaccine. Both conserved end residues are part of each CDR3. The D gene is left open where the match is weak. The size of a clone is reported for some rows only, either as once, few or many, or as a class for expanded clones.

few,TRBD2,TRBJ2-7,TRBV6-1,CASKDPGGGYEQYF,TGTGCCAGCAAGGATCCGGGAGGGGGCTACGAGCAGTACTTC
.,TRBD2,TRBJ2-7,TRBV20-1,CSARVGTSAKSYEQYF,TGCAGTGCTAGGGTGGGTACTAGCGCCAAATCCTACGAGCAGTACTTC
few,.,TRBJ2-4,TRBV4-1,CASSQPIRGLAKNIQYF,TGCGCCAGCAGCCAACCCATTAGGGGTCTAGCCAAAAACATTCAGTACTTC
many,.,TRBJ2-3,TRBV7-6,CASSSRRKTDTQYF,TGTGCCAGCAGCTCGAGGCGTAAGACAGATACGCAGTATTTT
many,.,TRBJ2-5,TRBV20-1,CSARVAGRETQYF,TGCAGTGCTAGAGTGGCCGGGCGGGAGACCCAGTACTTC
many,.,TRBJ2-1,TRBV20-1,CSARGGATYNEQFF,TGCAGTGCTAGAGGGGGGGCCACCTACAATGAGCAGTTCTTC
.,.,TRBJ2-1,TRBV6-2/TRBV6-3,CASRLLEVNEQFF,TGTGCCAGCAGGCTACTAGAGGTAAATGAGCAGTTCTTC
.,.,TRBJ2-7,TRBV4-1,CASSQDPQGEYEQYF,TGCGCCAGCAGCCAAGACCCCCAGGGAGAATACGAGCAGTACTTC
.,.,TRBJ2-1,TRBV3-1,CASSPSTGSLREQFF,TGTGCCAGCAGCCCATCCACAGGGTCCCTCAGGGAGCAGTTCTTC
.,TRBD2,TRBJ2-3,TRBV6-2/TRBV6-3,CASRPLAGVVDTQYF,TGTGCCAGCAGACCCCTAGCGGGAGTTGTAGATACGCAGTATTTT
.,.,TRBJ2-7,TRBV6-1,CASSPVGTAPYEQYF,TGTGCCAGCAGTCCGGTCGGGACGGCTCCCTACGAGCAGTACTTC
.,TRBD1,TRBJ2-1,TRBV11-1,CASSSKGTGYYNEQFF,TGTGCCAGCAGCTCCAAGGGGACAGGTTATTACAATGAGCAGTTCTTC
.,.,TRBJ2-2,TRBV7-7,CAVTDPGELFF,TGTGCTGTGACAGACCCCGGGGAGCTGTTTTTT
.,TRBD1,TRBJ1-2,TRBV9,CASSVGDRVYGYTF,TGTGCCAGCAGCGTAGGGGACAGAGTTTATGGCTACACCTTC
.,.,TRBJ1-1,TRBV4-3,CASSQLNSGWTEAFF,TGCGCCAGCAGCCAGCTCAACTCCGGTTGGACTGAAGCTTTCTTT
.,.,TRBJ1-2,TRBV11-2,CASSSVRIGRGNYGYTF,TGTGCCAGCAGCTCAGTTAGGATCGGGAGGGGTAACTATGGCTACACCTTC
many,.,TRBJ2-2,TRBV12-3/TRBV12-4,CASSLASTLIGGELFF,TGTGCCAGCAGTTTAGCATCCACCCTTATCGGTGGGGAGCTGTTTTTT
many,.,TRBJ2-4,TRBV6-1,CASSQGRVGGNIQYF,TGTGCCAGCAGTCAAGGAAGAGTTGGAGGCAACATTCAGTACTTC
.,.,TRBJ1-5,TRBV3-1,CASSQDTGGSNQPQHF,TGTGCCAGCAGCCAAGATACGGGAGGGAGCAATCAGCCCCAGCATTTT
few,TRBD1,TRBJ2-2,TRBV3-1,CASSHDRGTIPGELFF,TGTGCCAGCAGCCACGACAGGGGCACTATCCCCGGGGAGCTGTTTTTT
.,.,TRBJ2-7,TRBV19,CASSIVGSSYEQYF,TGTGCCAGTAGTATAGTTGGCAGCTCCTACGAGCAGTACTTC
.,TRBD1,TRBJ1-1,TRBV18,CASSPLAPGGNTEAFF,TGTGCCAGCTCACCACTCGCCCCAGGGGGCAACACTGAAGCTTTCTTT
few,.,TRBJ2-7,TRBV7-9,CASSLAYDEQYF,TGTGCCAGCAGCTTAGCGTACGACGAGCAGTACTTC
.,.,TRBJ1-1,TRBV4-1,CASSKNRAAEAFF,TGCGCCAGCAGCAAAAACAGGGCAGCTGAAGCTTTCTTT